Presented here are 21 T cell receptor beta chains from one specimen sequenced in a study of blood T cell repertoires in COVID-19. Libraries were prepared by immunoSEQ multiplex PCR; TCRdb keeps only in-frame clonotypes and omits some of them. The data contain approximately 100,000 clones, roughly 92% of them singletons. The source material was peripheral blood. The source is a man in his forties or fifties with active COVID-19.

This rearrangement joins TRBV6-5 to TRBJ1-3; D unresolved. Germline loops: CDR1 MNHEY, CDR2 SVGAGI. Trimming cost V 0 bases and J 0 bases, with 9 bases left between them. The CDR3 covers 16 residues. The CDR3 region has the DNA TGTGCCAGCAGTTACTCTCCCGGGATCTCTGGAAACACCATATATTTT. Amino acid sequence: CASSYSPGISGNTIYF.

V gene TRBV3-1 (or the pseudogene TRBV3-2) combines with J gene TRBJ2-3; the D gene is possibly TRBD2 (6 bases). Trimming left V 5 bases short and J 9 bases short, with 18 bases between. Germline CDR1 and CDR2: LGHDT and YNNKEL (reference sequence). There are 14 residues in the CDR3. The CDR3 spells CASSLSLPSDTQYF. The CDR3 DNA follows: TGTGCCAGCAGCTTATCTTTACCTAGCGACACGCAGTATTTT.

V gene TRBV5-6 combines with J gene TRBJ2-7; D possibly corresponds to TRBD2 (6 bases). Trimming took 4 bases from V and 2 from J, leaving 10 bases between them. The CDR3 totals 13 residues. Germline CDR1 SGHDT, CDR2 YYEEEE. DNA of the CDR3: TGTGCCAGCAGCCCTTGGGGGGCCTACGAGCAGTACTTC. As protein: CASSPWGAYEQYF.

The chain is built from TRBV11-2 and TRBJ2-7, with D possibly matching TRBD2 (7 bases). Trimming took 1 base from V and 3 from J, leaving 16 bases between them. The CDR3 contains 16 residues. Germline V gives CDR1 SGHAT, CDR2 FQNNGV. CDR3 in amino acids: CASSLVRRGGNYEQYF. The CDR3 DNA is TGTGCCAGCAGCTTAGTAAGAAGGGGGGGTAACTACGAGCAGTACTTC.

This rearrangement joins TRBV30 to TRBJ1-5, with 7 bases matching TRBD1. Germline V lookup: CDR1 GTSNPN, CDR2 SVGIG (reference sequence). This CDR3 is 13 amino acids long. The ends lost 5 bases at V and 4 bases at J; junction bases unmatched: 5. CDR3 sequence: CAWGRQGNQPQHF. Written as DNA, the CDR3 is TGTGCCTGGGGCCGACAGGGTAATCAGCCCCAGCATTTT.

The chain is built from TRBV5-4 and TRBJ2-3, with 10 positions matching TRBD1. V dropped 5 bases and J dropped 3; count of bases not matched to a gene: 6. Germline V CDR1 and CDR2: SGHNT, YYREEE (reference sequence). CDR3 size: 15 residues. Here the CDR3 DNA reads TGTGCCAGCAGTTACGACAGGGGGCGTACAGATACGCAGTATTTT. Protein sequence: CASSYDRGRTDTQYF.

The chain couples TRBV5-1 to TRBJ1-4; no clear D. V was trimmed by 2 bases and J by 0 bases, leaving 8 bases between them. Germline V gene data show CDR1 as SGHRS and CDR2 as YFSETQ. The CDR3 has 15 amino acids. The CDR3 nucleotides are TGCGCCAGCAGCTTTGGAGTTACAACTAATGAAAAACTGTTTTTT. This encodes CASSFGVTTNEKLFF.

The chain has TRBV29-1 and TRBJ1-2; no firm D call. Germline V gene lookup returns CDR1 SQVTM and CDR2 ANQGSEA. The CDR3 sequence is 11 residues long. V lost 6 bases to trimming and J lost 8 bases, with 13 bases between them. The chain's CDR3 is CSVEEVWGYTF. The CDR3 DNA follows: TGCAGCGTCGAGGAGGTATGGGGCTACACCTTC.

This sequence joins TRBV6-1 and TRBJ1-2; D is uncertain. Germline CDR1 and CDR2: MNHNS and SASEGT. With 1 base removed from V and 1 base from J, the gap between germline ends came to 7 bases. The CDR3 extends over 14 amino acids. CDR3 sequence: CASSEGRLNYGYTF. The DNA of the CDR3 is TGTGCCAGCAGTGAAGGGCGGCTTAACTATGGCTACACCTTC.

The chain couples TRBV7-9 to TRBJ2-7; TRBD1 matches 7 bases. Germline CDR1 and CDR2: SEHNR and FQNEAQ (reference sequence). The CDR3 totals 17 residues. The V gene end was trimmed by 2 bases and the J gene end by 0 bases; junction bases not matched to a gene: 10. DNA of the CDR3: TGTGCCAGCAGCTTACCGACAGGGCTAGGGAGCTCCTACGAGCAGTACTTC. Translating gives CASSLPTGLGSSYEQYF.

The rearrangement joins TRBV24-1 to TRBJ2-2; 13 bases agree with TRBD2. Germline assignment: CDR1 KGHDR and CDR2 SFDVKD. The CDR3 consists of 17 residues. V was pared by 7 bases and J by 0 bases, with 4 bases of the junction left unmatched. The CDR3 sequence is CATSGLAGVPNTGELFF. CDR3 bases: TGTGCCACCAGCGGACTAGCGGGAGTTCCGAACACCGGGGAGCTGTTTTTT.

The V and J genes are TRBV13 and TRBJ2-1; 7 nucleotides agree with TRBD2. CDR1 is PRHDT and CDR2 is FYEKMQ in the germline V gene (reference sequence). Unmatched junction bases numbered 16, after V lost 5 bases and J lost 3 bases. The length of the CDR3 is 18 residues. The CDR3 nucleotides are TGTGCCAGCAGCACCCCTGGGGTGGGCGGGAGCAGCTACAATGAGCAGTTCTTC. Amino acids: CASSTPGVGGSSYNEQFF.

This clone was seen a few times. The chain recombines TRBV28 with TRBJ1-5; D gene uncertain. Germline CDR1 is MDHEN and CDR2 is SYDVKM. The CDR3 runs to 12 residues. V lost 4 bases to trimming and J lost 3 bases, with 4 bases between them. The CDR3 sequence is CASSSINQPQHF. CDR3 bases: TGTGCCAGCAGTTCAATCAATCAGCCCCAGCATTTT.

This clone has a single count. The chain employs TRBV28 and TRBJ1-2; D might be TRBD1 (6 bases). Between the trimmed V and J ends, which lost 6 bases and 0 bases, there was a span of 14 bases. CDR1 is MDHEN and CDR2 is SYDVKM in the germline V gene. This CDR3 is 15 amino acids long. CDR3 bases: TGTGCCAGCAGACCTCAACAGGGCGCTAACTATGGCTACACCTTC. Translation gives CASRPQQGANYGYTF.

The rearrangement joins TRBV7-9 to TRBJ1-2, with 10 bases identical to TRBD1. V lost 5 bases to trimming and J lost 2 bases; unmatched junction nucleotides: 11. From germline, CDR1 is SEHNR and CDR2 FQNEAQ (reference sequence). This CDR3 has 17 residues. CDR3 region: CASSPGGDRGDNYGYTF. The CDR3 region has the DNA TGTGCCAGCAGCCCCGGGGGGGACAGGGGCGACAACTATGGCTACACCTTC.

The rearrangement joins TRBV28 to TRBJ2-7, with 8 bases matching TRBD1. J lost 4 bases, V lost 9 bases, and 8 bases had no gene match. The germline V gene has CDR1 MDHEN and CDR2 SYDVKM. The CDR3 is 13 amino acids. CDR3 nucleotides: TGTGCCAGTCAGGGGGCTGGTATATACGAGCAGTACTTC. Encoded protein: CASQGAGIYEQYF.

Here the CDR3 reads CASSLRGTGGVETQYF. The CDR3 nucleotides read TGTGCCAGCAGCCTCCGGGGCACGGGAGGGGTGGAGACCCAGTACTTC. This sequence joins TRBV5-6 and TRBJ2-5, with 8 bases aligning to TRBD2. This CDR3 has 16 residues. The germline CDR1 and CDR2 sequences are SGHDT and YYEEEE. The junction had 13 bases not matched to a gene; V was cut back by 4 bases and J by 5 bases.

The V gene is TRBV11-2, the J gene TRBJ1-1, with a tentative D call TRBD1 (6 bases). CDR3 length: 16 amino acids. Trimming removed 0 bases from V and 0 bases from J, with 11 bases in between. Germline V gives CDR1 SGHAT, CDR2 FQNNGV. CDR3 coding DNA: TGTGCCAGCAGCTTAGATGCGCAGGGGATGAACACTGAAGCTTTCTTT. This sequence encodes CASSLDAQGMNTEAFF.

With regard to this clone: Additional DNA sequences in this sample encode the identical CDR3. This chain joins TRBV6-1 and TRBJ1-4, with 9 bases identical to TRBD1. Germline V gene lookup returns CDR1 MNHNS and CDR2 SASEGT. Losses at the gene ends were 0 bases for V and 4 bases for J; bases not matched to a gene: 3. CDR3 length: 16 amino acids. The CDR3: CASSEAWGQGNEKLFF. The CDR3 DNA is TGTGCCAGCAGTGAAGCTTGGGGACAGGGTAATGAAAAACTGTTTTTT.

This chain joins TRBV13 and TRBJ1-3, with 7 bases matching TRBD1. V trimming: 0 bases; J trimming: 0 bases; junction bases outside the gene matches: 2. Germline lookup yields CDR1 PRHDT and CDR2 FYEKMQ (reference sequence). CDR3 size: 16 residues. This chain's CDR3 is CASSLGGQASGNTIYF. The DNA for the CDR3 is TGTGCCAGCAGCTTAGGTGGACAGGCCTCTGGAAACACCATATATTTT.

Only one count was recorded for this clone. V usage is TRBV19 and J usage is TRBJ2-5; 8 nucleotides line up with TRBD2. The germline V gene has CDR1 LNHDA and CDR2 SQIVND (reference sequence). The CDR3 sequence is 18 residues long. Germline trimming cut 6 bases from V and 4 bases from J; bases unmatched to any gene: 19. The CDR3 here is CASSTLTSGGRRSETQYF. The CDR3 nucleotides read TGTGCCAGTAGCACACTAACTAGCGGCGGGAGAAGATCAGAGACCCAGTACTTC.